The entry that follows covers one T cell receptor beta chain sequence. What was sequenced were expressed TCRB transcripts, since all of the isolated RNA had been reverse transcribed. The table came from immunoSEQ multiplex PCR; TCRdb's copy has only in-frame clones and leaves some out. The table includes 120,000 to 150,000 clones, about 51% detected once. The CDR3 length is 14 residues. The junction had 7 bases not matched to a gene; V was cut back by 5 bases and J by 4 bases. The germline V gene encodes CDR1 MDHEN and CDR2 SYDVKM. This sample is drawn from a study of beta chain features in type 1 diabetes.

Sequencing was performed on Tregs from blood. This TCR was recovered from a man between 18 and 35 years old in good health. This chain links TRBV28 with TRBJ1-2; TRBD1 aligns across 7 bases. Written as DNA, the CDR3 is TGTGCCAGCAGTGATCAGGGGGGCGTCTATGGCTACACCTTC. Translating gives CASSDQGGVYGYTF.